This entry features one T cell receptor beta chain sequence. The table lists this clone with a few counts. No cognate antigen has been identified for it. No clone much larger than this one lies a single base away; base qualities are absent. These data originate in a study of blood T cell dynamics during melanoma immunotherapy (dated by TCRdb to about 2020). For the wider study: Patients had metastatic melanoma and received first-line pembrolizumab or nivolumab plus ipilimumab as standard of care in the United Kingdom. To identify early correlates of response, the study profiled peripheral T cell receptor repertoires in patients with metastatic melanoma before and after one cycle of checkpoint inhibitor therapy. A training cohort was formed from consecutive patients, and a further independent group of patients from the same centre was pooled into an external validation set.

Study-wide findings and limitations: The relatively small sample size was acknowledged as potentially limiting generalization of the results. Unlike progressors, patients who went on to achieve disease control showed a bifurcated reorganization of the PBMC repertoire at W3, with either increased clonality or increased diversity. The study could not determine whether the T cell clones driving repertoire changes were melanoma-specific or reflected general immune activation.

The meaning of the sample's time point label: week 3, after first cycle of checkpoint inhibitor. Blood was sampled before treatment (T0) and at week 3 (W3), after the first cycle of checkpoint blockade. Except for two patients with rapid clinical progression, response was assessed 12 weeks after the first infusion by RECIST 1.1; disease control meant complete response, partial response or stable disease. Any patient who had received prior systemic cancer treatment, was on concomitant immunosuppressant therapy or had synchronous other active malignancies was excluded. To track both circulating cells and T cell turnover, TCR beta was sequenced from bulk PBMC as well as from plasma cell-free DNA. PBMC were isolated from blood with Lymphoprep and SepMate tubes, followed by red cell lysis. QIAamp DNA Blood Mini kits were used to extract DNA from PBMC and from sorted T cell subsets. A fixed 350 ng of DNA was loaded for every bulk PBMC sample. TCR beta CDR3 sequences were amplified from genomic DNA with the immunoSEQ TCRb Assay kit following manufacturer instructions. The KAPA Library Quantification Kit for Illumina platforms was used to quantify the pooled libraries by qPCR. Sequencing of the pooled libraries was done on an Illumina NextSeq 500, with clustering at about 0.6-1.1 pM. In the source study's methods: Analysis of the TCR data relied on immunoSEQ ANALYZER and the R LymphoSeq package. A rearrangement efficiency score was calculated as productive divided by the sum of productive and non-productive CDR3 sequences. Clonality was assessed using the Gini coefficient and diversity using the Renyi index at alpha=1, with pairwise comparisons between timepoints within each patient. In LymphoSeq, clonal relatedness was computed using an edit distance of 3, and repertoire similarity was computed using the Bhattacharyya coefficient. To classify response, a linear discriminant analysis based on week-3 changes in clonality and diversity was built with the R MASS and caret packages. TCRdb carries this immuneACCESS record with in-frame sequences only. Its versions omit some clonotypes, under half of them owing to an unresolved V gene in the studies checked, with the rest unexplained. D and trimming were read from the DNA, whereas the V and J calls and clone size are those reported in that table. A total of 10,000 or so clones appear in this sample, approximately 90% of them only once. The top ten hold under 5% of the sample.

The source was blood, collected from a patient treated with checkpoint blockade. The sequence was obtained from a human donor with melanoma.

The nucleotide sequence is given as TGTGCCAGCAATATCCAGCCCCAGCATTTT. This translates into CASNIQPQHF. The receptor chain draws on TRBV6-1 and TRBJ1-5; no D gene is confidently identified. Counted from cysteine to phenylalanine, this CDR3 has 10 amino acids. Only CDR3 DNA remains: 30 bases, in frame from the first base. In the germline V gene, CDR1 corresponds to MNHNS and CDR2 to SASEGT. Between the V and J ends, shortened by 7 bases and 7 bases respectively, the junction contains 5 bases.